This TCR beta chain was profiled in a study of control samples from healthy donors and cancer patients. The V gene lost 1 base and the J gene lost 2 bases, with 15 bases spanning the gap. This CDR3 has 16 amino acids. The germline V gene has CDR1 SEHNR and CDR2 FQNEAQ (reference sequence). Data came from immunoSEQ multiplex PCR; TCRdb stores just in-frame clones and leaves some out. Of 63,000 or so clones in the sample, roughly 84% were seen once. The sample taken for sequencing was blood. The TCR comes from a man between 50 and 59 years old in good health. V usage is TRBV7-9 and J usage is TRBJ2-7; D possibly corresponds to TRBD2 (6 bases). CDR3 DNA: TGTGCCAGCAGCTTAGGAAGGGGACTCTCAACCTACGAGCAGTACTTC. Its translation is CASSLGRGLSTYEQYF.